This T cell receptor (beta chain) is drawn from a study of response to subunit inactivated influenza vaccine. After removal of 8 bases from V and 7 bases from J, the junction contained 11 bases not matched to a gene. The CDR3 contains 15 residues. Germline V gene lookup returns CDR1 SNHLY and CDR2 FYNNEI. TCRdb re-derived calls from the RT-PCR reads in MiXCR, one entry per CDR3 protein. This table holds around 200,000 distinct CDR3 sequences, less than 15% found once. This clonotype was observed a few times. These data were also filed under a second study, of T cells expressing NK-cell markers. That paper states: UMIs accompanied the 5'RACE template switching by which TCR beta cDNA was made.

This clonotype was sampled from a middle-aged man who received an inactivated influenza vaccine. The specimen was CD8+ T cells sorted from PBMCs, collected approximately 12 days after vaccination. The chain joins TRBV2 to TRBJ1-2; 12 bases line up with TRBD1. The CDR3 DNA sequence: TGTGCCAGCCTAACCCGGGACAGGGGGCGTGTTGGCTACACCTTC. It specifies CASLTRDRGRVGYTF. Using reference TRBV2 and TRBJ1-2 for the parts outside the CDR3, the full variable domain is EPEVTQTPSHQVTQMGQEVILRCVPISNHLYFYWYRQILGQKVEFLVSFYNNEISEKSEIFDDQFSVERPDGSNFTLKIRSTKLEDSAMYFCASLTRDRGRVGYTFGSGTRLTVV.